Listed below are T cell receptor beta chains from one sample, sequenced in a study of blood T cell repertoires in COVID-19. Generated by immunoSEQ multiplex PCR, the TCRdb table keeps only in-frame clones and is missing some. The sample shows around 130,000 clones, around nine tenths of them seen only once. The sequencing input was peripheral blood. These TCRs come from a woman between 45 and 65 years old with acute or convalescent COVID-19. CDR3s include the opening cysteine and the closing phenylalanine or tryptophan. The D gene is left open where the match is weak. Some rows have no size entry. The others give once, few or many, or a class for an expanded clone.

>.|TRBV19|.|TRBJ1-2|11
CASTRGGGYTF
TGTGCCAGTACTAGGGGTGGCGGCTACACCTTC
>.|TRBV5-4|.|TRBJ1-2|17
CASSLANSGHSNYGYTF
TGTGCCAGCAGCTTGGCCAATTCGGGACACTCAAACTATGGCTACACCTTC
>.|TRBV6-2/TRBV6-3|TRBD2|TRBJ2-1|16
CASSDPSGRFNNEQFF
TGTGCCAGCAGTGACCCTAGCGGGAGGTTTAACAATGAGCAGTTCTTC
>.|TRBV3-1/TRBV3-2|.|TRBJ2-7|16
CASSQEVRGATYEQYF
TGTGCCAGCAGCCAAGAGGTCAGGGGCGCTACCTACGAGCAGTACTTC
>.|TRBV5-1|.|TRBJ2-7|14
CASSLAQNPYEQYF
TGCGCCAGCAGCTTGGCACAGAACCCCTACGAGCAGTACTTC
>.|TRBV29-1|TRBD2|TRBJ2-2|15
CSVGSSGSRVGELFF
TGCAGCGTGGGATCTAGCGGGAGCAGGGTCGGGGAGCTGTTTTTT
>.|TRBV6-5|TRBD2|TRBJ2-1|15
CASSYSPSGSFEQFF
TGTGCCAGCAGTTACTCACCTAGCGGGAGCTTTGAGCAGTTCTTC
>.|TRBV11-2|.|TRBJ1-6|18
CASSSYLGDRTINSPLHF
TGTGCCAGCAGCTCATACTTAGGAGACAGGACGATCAATTCACCCCTCCACTTT
>.|TRBV13|.|TRBJ2-7|16
CASSETYEGQMDEQYF
TGTGCCAGCAGCGAAACGTACGAGGGCCAAATGGACGAGCAGTACTTC
>.|TRBV29-1|TRBD1|TRBJ1-3|14
CSVTGQVPGNTIYF
TGCAGCGTTACAGGACAGGTCCCTGGAAACACCATATATTTT
>.|TRBV20-1|.|TRBJ2-2|16
CSASPGSTSGPGELFF
TGCAGTGCTAGTCCCGGTTCGACTAGTGGCCCCGGGGAGCTGTTTTTT
>.|TRBV7-9|.|TRBJ2-7|15
CASSAVSGPLSEQYF
TGTGCCAGCAGCGCCGTCTCAGGCCCTTTAAGCGAGCAGTACTTC
>.|TRBV7-9|.|TRBJ2-1|17
CASSPRLEVTRYNEQFF
TGTGCCAGCAGCCCCAGACTAGAGGTTACTCGCTACAATGAGCAGTTCTTC
>.|TRBV5-1|.|TRBJ1-4|13
CASSLRQDEKLFF
TGCGCCAGCAGCTTACGACAGGATGAAAAACTGTTTTTT
>once|TRBV27|TRBD2|TRBJ2-3|15
CASSWGTSGIDTQYF
TGTGCCAGCAGTTGGGGGACTAGCGGGATAGATACGCAGTATTTT
>.|TRBV18|.|TRBJ1-2|15
CASSPQKGPGYGYTF
TGTGCCAGCTCACCACAAAAGGGGCCAGGCTATGGCTACACCTTC
>.|TRBV19|TRBD1|TRBJ1-3|17
CASSAAGQGFGGNTIYF
TGTGCCAGTAGCGCTGCTGGACAGGGATTCGGTGGAAACACCATATATTTT
>.|TRBV7-7|.|TRBJ2-1|18
CASSLVPPGRGRYNEQFF
TGTGCCAGCAGCTTAGTCCCACCGGGACGGGGGAGGTACAATGAGCAGTTCTTC
>.|TRBV24-1|.|TRBJ2-7|15
CATSDSQGPSYEQYF
TGTGCCACCAGTGACTCACAGGGACCGTCCTACGAGCAGTACTTC
>.|TRBV30|.|TRBJ1-1|12
CAWSVQDTEAFF
TGTGCCTGGAGTGTACAGGACACTGAAGCTTTCTTT
>once|TRBV7-9|.|TRBJ2-6|15
CASSRQVSGANVLTF
TGTGCCAGCAGCCGGCAGGTCTCTGGGGCCAACGTCCTGACTTTC
>.|TRBV29-1|TRBD1|TRBJ1-2|12
CSGDRGSGGYTF
TGCAGCGGGGACAGGGGATCGGGTGGCTACACCTTC
>.|TRBV29-1|.|TRBJ2-1|14
CSVAGWETYNEQFF
TGCAGCGTGGCGGGCTGGGAGACATACAATGAGCAGTTCTTC
>.|TRBV30|.|TRBJ1-2|12
CAADSLNYGYTF
TGTGCCGCGGACAGTCTTAACTATGGCTACACCTTC
>.|TRBV5-1|TRBD1|TRBJ2-5|16
CASSLVGTGIQETQYF
TGCGCCAGCAGCTTGGTCGGGACAGGGATCCAAGAGACCCAGTACTTC
>.|TRBV2|.|TRBJ2-5|13
CASSGQLEETQYF
TGTGCCAGCAGTGGACAGTTGGAAGAGACCCAGTACTTC
>.|TRBV5-4|TRBD2|TRBJ2-7|15
CASSLALAGGGEQYF
TGTGCCAGCAGCTTGGCCCTAGCGGGAGGAGGCGAGCAGTACTTC